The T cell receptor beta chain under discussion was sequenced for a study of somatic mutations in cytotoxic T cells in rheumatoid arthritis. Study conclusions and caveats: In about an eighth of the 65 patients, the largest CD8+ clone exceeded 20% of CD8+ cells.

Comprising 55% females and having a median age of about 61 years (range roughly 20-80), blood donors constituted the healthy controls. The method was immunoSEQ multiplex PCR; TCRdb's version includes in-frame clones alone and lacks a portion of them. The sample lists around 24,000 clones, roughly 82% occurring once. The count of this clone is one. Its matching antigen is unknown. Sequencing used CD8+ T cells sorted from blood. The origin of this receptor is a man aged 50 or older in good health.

The CDR3 protein is CASSPFPGRIDNEQFF. CDR3 in DNA: TGTGCCAGCAGTCCTTTCCCCGGGAGGATCGACAATGAGCAGTTCTTC. V and J are TRBV27 and TRBJ2-1, with 7 bases identical to TRBD2. Unmatched junction bases numbered 12, after V lost 5 bases and J lost 5 bases. The germline V gene has CDR1 MNHEY and CDR2 SMNVEV (reference sequence). The CDR3 contains 16 residues.